This TCR beta chain is drawn from a study of blood T cell repertoires in COVID-19. V lost 2 bases and J 0 bases, leaving 7 bases between the germline ends. Germline CDR1 and CDR2: MNHEY and SVGAGI. The CDR3 runs to 15 residues. This clone was detected only a few times. The repertoire was sequenced with immunoSEQ multiplex PCR; TCRdb's copy has only in-frame clones and lacks some. The sample yields 300,000 to 450,000 clones, over 75% seen once. Sequencing was done on a sample of peripheral blood. This sequence originates from a woman aged 25-40 years with COVID-19, enrolled during active disease. The rearrangement uses TRBV6-5 and TRBJ2-2; D is unresolved. CDR3 loop: CASSYVEANTGELFF. CDR3 coding DNA: TGTGCCAGCAGTTACGTAGAGGCGAACACCGGGGAGCTGTTTTTT.